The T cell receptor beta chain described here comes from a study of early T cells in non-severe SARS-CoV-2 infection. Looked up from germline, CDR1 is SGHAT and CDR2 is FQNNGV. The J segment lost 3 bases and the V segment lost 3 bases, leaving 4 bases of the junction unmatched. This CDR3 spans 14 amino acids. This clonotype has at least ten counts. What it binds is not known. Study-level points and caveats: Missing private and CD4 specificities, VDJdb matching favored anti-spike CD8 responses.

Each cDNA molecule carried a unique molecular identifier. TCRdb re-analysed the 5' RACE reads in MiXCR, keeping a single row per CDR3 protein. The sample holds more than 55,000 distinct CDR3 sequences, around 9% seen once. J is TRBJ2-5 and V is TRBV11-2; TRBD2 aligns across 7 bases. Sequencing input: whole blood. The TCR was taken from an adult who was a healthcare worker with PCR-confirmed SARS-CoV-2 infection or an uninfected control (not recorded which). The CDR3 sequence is CASSLAGVEETQYF. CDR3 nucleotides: TGTGCCAGCAGCTTGGCGGGAGTGGAAGAGACCCAGTACTTC. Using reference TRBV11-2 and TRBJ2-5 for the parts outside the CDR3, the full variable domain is EAGVAQSPRYKIIEKRQSVAFWCNPISGHATLYWYQQILGQGPKLLIQFQNNGVVDDSQLPKDRFSAERLKGVDSTLKIQPAKLEDSAVYLCASSLAGVEETQYFGPGTRLLVL.